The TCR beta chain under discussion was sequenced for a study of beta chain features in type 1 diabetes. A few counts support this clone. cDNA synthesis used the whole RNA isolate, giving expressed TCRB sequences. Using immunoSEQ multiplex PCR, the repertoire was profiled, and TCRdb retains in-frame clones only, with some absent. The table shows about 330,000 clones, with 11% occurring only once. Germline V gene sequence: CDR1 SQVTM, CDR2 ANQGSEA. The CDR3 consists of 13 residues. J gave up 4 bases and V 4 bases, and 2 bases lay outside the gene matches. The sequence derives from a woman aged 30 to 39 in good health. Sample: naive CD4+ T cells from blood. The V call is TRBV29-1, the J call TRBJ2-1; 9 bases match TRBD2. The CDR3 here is CSVGGRAYNEQFF. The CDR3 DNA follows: TGCAGCGTTGGCGGGAGGGCTTACAATGAGCAGTTCTTC.